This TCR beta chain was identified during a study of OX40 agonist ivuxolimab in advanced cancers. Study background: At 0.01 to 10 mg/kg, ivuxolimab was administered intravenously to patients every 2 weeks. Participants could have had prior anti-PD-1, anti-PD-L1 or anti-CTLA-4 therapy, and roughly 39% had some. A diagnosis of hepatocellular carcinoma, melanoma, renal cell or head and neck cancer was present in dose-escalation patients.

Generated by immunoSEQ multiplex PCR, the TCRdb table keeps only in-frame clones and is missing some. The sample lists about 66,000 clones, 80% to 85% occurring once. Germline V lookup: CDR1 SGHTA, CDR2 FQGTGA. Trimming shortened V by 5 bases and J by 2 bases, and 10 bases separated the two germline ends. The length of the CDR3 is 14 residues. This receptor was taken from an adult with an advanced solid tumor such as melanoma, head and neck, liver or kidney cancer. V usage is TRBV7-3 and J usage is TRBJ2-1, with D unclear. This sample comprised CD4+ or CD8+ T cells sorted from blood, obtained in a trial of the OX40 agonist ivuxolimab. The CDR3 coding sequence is TGTGCCAGCAGCCTATCCATGGCCTACAATGAGCAGTTCTTC. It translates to CASSLSMAYNEQFF.